The 20 T cell receptor beta chains reported below all come from one sample, sequenced in a study of T cell responses to AZD1222 COVID-19 vaccine. The data were produced by immunoSEQ multiplex PCR, yet TCRdb's version contains in-frame clones alone and is incomplete. The data show some 140,000 clones, with 80% to 95% seen just once and 3.1% held by the top ten. Sequences were derived from peripheral blood, sampled on day 0 of AZD1222 vaccination. These receptors were obtained from an adult in good health.

The chain links TRBV2 to TRBJ1-5; 9 bases align to TRBD1. Per germline, CDR1 SNHLY and CDR2 FYNNEI. V trimming: 3 bases; J trimming: 4 bases; junction bases outside the gene matches: 4. The CDR3 covers 15 residues. CDR3 protein: CASSDEGQGNQPQHF. CDR3 coding DNA: TGTGCCAGCAGTGATGAGGGACAGGGTAATCAGCCCCAGCATTTT.

The chain uses TRBV28 and TRBJ2-7, with 9 bases matching TRBD2. The CDR3 totals 14 residues. Germline V gives CDR1 MDHEN, CDR2 SYDVKM. Trimming at V came to 4 bases and at J to 5 bases, leaving 6 bases not matched to a gene. The CDR3 loop is CASSSGTSIHEQYF. In nucleotides, the CDR3 is TGTGCCAGCAGTTCAGGGACTAGCATCCACGAGCAGTACTTC.

The chain recombines TRBV3-1 (or the pseudogene TRBV3-2) with TRBJ1-5; TRBD1 might be the D (6 bases). The CDR3 sequence is 13 residues long. Between the trimmed V and J ends, which lost 4 bases and 5 bases, there was a span of 9 bases. Germline V CDR1 and CDR2: LGHDT, YNNKEL (reference sequence). The CDR3 is CASSRGAYQPQHF. CDR3 in DNA: TGTGCCAGCAGCCGGGGGGCATATCAGCCCCAGCATTTT.

The rearrangement joins TRBV5-1 to TRBJ1-1; 7 positions match TRBD1. The CDR3 has 14 residues. Germline V gene lookup returns CDR1 SGHRS and CDR2 YFSETQ. The J segment lost 2 bases and the V segment lost 2 bases, leaving 3 bases of the junction unmatched. The CDR3 loop is CASSFAGGNTEAFF. CDR3 nucleotide sequence: TGCGCCAGCAGCTTCGCAGGGGGAAACACTGAAGCTTTCTTT.

The chain joins TRBV6-5 to TRBJ2-7; 7 nucleotides agree with TRBD2. The V segment lost 5 bases and the J segment 6 bases; nucleotides outside the gene matches: 7. The length of the CDR3 is 13 residues. The germline gives CDR1 MNHEY, CDR2 SVGAGI. CDR3 coding DNA: TGTGCCAGCAGTAGCGGGATTACGGTCGAGCAGTACTTC. Its protein is CASSSGITVEQYF.

In DNA, the CDR3 is TGTGCCAGCAGTGAAGGGTACCAAGAGACCCAGTACTTC. Encoded protein: CASSEGYQETQYF. The genes are TRBV2 and TRBJ2-5; D remains ambiguous. The CDR3 contains 13 residues. Germline V CDR1 and CDR2: SNHLY, FYNNEI. Trimming cost V 1 base and J 0 bases, with 3 bases left between them.

V and J are TRBV20-1 and TRBJ2-6; D may be TRBD1 or TRBD2 (6 bases each). The CDR3 is made up of 14 amino acids. V was cut by 3 bases and J by 2 bases, with 8 bases left in between. Germline V CDR1 and CDR2: DFQATT, SNEGSKA (reference sequence). As DNA, the CDR3 is TGCAGTGCTAGTAGGGGGGCTGGGGCCAACGTCCTGACTTTC. It yields the protein CSASRGAGANVLTF.

The chain joins TRBV10-3 to TRBJ2-7, with TRBD2 as a possible D gene (5 bases). Germline CDR1 and CDR2: ENHRY and SYGVKD. This CDR3 spans 14 amino acids. Trimming shortened V by 2 bases and J by 2 bases, and 10 bases separated the two germline ends. The CDR3 reads CAISEIGSAYEQYF. For the CDR3, the DNA is TGTGCCATCAGTGAGATAGGTAGCGCCTACGAGCAGTACTTC.

This clone appeared once. The chain couples TRBV28 to TRBJ2-5, with 10 bases identical to TRBD1. The CDR3 covers 15 residues. V was clipped by 6 bases and J by 6 bases; unmatched bases: 10. Per germline, CDR1 MDHEN and CDR2 SYDVKM. The CDR3 here is CASSSPGQGFKTQYF. CDR3 bases: TGTGCCAGCAGCAGCCCGGGACAGGGGTTCAAGACCCAGTACTTC.

This clone was counted once. The rearrangement joins TRBV28 to TRBJ2-2, with D hard to call. V dropped 2 bases and J dropped 7 bases, with 11 bases sitting between them. This CDR3 has 14 residues. Germline V gene lookup returns CDR1 MDHEN and CDR2 SYDVKM. The CDR3 region is CASSLKGFGGELFF. The DNA for the CDR3 is TGTGCCAGCAGTTTAAAAGGATTTGGCGGGGAGCTGTTTTTT.

CDR3 amino acids: CASSRQGANSPLHF. Here the CDR3 DNA reads TGTGCCAGCAGCCGCCAGGGTGCTAATTCACCCCTCCACTTT. The chain couples TRBV3-1 (or the pseudogene TRBV3-2) to TRBJ1-6; TRBD1 is a possible D gene (5 bases). The V and J ends lost 4 bases and 6 bases respectively, with 10 bases between them. Germline V gene data show CDR1 as LGHDT and CDR2 as YNNKEL (reference sequence). This CDR3 comprises 14 residues.

The gene calls are TRBV5-1 and TRBJ2-7; weak D call: TRBD1 (6 bases). The V gene's germline CDR1 is SGHRS and CDR2 YFSETQ. The CDR3 runs to 15 residues. V dropped 0 bases and J dropped 4 bases, with 14 bases sitting between them. CDR3 protein: CASSLEAGERYEQYF. The CDR3 DNA is TGCGCCAGCAGCTTGGAGGCAGGGGAAAGGTACGAGCAGTACTTC. The variable domain in full, completed from reference TRBV5-1 and TRBJ2-7, reads KAGVTQTPRYLIKTRGQQVTLSCSPISGHRSVSWYQQTPGQGLQFLFEYFSETQRNKGNFPGRFSGRQFSNSRSEMNVSTLELGDSALYLCASSLEAGERYEQYFGPGTRLTVT.

The chain is built from TRBV27 and TRBJ1-1, with D perhaps matching TRBD1 (6 bases). CDR3 length: 14 residues. Germline V gene lookup returns CDR1 MNHEY and CDR2 SMNVEV (reference sequence). Between the trimmed V and J ends, which lost 8 bases and 6 bases, there was a span of 19 bases. CDR3 in amino acids: CASSATGKRAEAFF. CDR3 DNA sequence: TGTGCCAGCTCCGCAACAGGGAAACGGGCTGAAGCTTTCTTT.

This clone was picked up one time. The chain recombines TRBV2 with TRBJ1-2, with a weak D call TRBD1 (5 bases). The V end lost 6 bases, the J end lost 4 bases, and 15 bases lay between the germline ends. The CDR3 runs to 14 residues. Germline V gene data show CDR1 as SNHLY and CDR2 as FYNNEI. The CDR3 DNA is TGTGCCAGCAGGGACACGGGCACCATCTATGGCTACACCTTC. Protein: CASRDTGTIYGYTF.

The chain links TRBV5-1 to TRBJ1-4; D possibly corresponds to TRBD1 (6 bases). The CDR3 is 18 residues long. Trimming took off 0 bases at V and 4 bases at J, with 19 bases between the two ends. The germline V gene has CDR1 SGHRS and CDR2 YFSETQ. CDR3 region: CASSLGSRGRPDNEKLFF. DNA for the CDR3: TGCGCCAGCAGCTTGGGGAGCAGGGGACGCCCAGATAATGAAAAACTGTTTTTT.

This sequence joins TRBV18 and TRBJ1-5; possible D gene TRBD1, 6 bases. The V end was cut by 3 bases, the J end by 7 bases, with 16 bases between. CDR3 length: 15 residues. Germline CDR1 is KGHSH and CDR2 is LQKENI. CDR3 coding DNA: TGTGCCAGCTCACCGCGGGGGGGCGAGGCGCAGCCCCAGCATTTT. Translation: CASSPRGGEAQPQHF.

This clone is a singleton in its sample. The chain recombines TRBV7-9 with TRBJ2-7, with D unclear. Germline V gene lookup returns CDR1 SEHNR and CDR2 FQNEAQ (reference sequence). V was trimmed by 5 bases and J by 6 bases, leaving 14 bases between them. The CDR3 loop spans 13 amino acids. CDR3 sequence reads: CASSVLPNGEQYF. CDR3 sequence (DNA): TGTGCCAGCAGCGTACTCCCCAACGGCGAGCAGTACTTC.

The chain joins TRBV7-9 to TRBJ1-3; a possible D gene is TRBD1 (5 bases). V shed 4 bases and J shed 2 bases, with 15 bases lying between them. CDR3 length equals 16 residues. The germline V gene encodes CDR1 SEHNR and CDR2 FQNEAQ (reference sequence). CDR3 protein: CASSSGGERAGNTIYF. CDR3 DNA sequence: TGTGCCAGCAGCTCAGGAGGGGAGCGGGCTGGAAACACCATATATTTT.

The chain joins TRBV28 to TRBJ2-3, with D unresolved. Trimming stripped 4 bases from V and 4 bases from J, with 15 bases between. The CDR3 covers 15 residues. The V gene's germline CDR1 is MDHEN and CDR2 SYDVKM. CDR3 amino acids: CASSSRLLRADTQYF. In DNA, the CDR3 is TGTGCCAGCAGTTCCCGACTCCTGCGTGCAGATACGCAGTATTTT.

This chain uses TRBV3-1 (or the pseudogene TRBV3-2) with TRBJ2-7, with 14 bases fitting TRBD2. This CDR3 is 16 amino acids long. Germline V gene lookup returns CDR1 LGHDT and CDR2 YNNKEL (reference sequence). V dropped 1 base and J dropped 6; count of bases not matched to a gene: 5. CDR3 in DNA: TGTGCCAGCAGCCAAGGACTAGCGGGAGGGCTAGTCGAGCAGTACTTC. As protein: CASSQGLAGGLVEQYF.